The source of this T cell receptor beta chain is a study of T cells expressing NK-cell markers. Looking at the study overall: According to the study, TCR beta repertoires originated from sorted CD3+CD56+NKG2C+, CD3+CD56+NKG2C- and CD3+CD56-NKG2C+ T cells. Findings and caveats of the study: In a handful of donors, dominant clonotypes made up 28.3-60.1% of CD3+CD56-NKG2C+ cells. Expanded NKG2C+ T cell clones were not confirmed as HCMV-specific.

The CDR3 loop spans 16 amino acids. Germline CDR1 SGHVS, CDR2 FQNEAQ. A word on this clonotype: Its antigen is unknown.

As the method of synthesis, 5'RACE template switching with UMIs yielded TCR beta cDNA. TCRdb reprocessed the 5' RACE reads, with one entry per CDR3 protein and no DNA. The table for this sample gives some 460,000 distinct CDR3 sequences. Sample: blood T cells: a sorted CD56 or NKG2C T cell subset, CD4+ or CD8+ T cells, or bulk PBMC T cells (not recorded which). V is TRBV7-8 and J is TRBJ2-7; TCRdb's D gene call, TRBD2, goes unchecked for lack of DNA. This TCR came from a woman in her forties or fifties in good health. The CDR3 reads CASSLARLAVAYEQYF.